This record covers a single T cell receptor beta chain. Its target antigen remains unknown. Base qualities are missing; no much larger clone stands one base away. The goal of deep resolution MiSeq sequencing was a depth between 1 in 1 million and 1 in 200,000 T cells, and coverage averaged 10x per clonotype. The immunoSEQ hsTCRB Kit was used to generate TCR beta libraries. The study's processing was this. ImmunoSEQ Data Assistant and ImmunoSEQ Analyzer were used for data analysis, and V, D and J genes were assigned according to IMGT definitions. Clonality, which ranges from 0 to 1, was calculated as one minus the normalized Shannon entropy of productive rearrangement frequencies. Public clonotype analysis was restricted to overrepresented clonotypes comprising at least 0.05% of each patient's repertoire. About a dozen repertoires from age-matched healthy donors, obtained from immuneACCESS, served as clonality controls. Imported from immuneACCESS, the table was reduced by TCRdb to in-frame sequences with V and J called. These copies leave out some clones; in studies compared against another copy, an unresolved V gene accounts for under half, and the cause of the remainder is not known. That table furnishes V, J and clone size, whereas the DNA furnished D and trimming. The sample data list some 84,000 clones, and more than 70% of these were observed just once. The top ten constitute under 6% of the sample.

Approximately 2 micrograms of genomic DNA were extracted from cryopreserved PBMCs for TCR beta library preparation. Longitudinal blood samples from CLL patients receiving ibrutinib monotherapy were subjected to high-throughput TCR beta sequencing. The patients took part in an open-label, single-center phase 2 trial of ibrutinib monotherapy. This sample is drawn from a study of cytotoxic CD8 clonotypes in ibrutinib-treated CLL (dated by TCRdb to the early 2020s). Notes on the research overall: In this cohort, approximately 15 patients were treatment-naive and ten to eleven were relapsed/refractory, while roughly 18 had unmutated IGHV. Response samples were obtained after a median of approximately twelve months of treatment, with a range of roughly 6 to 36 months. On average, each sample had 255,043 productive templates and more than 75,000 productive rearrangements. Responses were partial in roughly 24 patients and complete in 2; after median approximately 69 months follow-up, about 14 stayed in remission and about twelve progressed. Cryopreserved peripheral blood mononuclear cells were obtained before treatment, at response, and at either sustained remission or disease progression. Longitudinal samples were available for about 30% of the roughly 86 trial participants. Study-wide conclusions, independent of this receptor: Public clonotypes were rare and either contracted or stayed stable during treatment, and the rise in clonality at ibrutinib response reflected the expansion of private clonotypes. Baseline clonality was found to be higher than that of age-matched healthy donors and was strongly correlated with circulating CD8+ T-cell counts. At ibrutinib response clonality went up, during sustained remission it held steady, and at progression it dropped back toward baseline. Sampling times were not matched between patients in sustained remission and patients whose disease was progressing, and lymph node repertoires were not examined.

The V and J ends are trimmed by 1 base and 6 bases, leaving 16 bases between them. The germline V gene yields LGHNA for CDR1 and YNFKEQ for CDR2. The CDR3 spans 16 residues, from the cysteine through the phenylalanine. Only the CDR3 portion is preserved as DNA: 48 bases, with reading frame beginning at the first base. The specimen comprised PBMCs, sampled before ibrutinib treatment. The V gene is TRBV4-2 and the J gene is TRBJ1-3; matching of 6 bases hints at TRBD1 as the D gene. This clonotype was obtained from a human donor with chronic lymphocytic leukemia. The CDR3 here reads CASSQGFGDTLNTIYF. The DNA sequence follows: TGTGCCAGCAGCCAAGGTTTTGGGGACACCTTAAACACCATATATTTT.